The rows below give T cell receptor beta chains drawn from one sample of a study of T cell repertoires in cytomegalovirus infection. TCRdb independently ran MiXCR on the reads; one entry per CDR3 protein. Here the sample spans 570,000 or so distinct CDR3 sequences, around two fifths being singletons. These receptors have no known antigen. The sample here was cultured PBMCs, taken from culture after CMV antigen stimulation. These receptors all come from a human donor in good health (CMV status not recorded). Some clones in this sample may be carry-over from other donors' samples. CDR3s include the opening cysteine and the closing phenylalanine or tryptophan. A D gene is named only where the DNA matches it firmly. The size entry is marked missing in some rows and otherwise reads once, few, many or a size class.

TRBV7-6	TRBJ2-1	few	-	TGTGCCAGCAGCAGGCAAGGATTTCCCTACAATGAGCAGTTCTTC	CASSRQGFPYNEQFF
TRBV7-2	TRBJ2-7	-	-	TGTGCCAGCAGCCCCGGGTCCTCCATCCTATACGAGCAGTACTTC	CASSPGSSILYEQYF
TRBV10-1	TRBJ2-5	-	-	TGCGCCCCCCAGCACCGGGTGTTGACTAGACGGAACGAGTCGGAGACCCAGTACTTC	CAPQHRVLTRRNESETQYF
TRBV7-2	TRBJ1-2	-	TRBD1	TGTGCCAGCAGCGAACAGGGGGCTAAAAACTATGGCTACACCTTC	CASSEQGAKNYGYTF
TRBV7-9	TRBJ2-3	many	TRBD2	TGTGCCAGCAGCGGCAGGACTAGCGGGGGGTACACAGATACGCAGTATTTT	CASSGRTSGGYTDTQYF
TRBV27	TRBJ1-6	few	-	TGTGCCAGCAGTTTTAGCCAGGCCCCCCTCCACTTT	CASSFSQAPLHF
TRBV7-2	TRBJ2-7	-	TRBD2	TGTGCCAGCAGCTTAGTCCCCGGGACTAGCGGGGACGGGCAGCAGTACTTC	CASSLVPGTSGDGQQYF
TRBV18	TRBJ2-3	-	-	TGTGCCAGCTCTCCCACAGCCCAGGAGAACACAGATACGCAGTATTTT	CASSPTAQENTDTQYF
TRBV27	TRBJ1-1	-	TRBD1	TGTGCCAGCACCGAGGACAGGCAGAACACTGAAGCTTTCTTT	CASTEDRQNTEAFF
TRBV12-3/TRBV12-4	TRBJ2-1	few	-	TGTGCCAGCAGAAGCGCGGCTGAGCAGTTCTTC	CASRSAAEQFF
TRBV19	TRBJ2-6	-	-	TGTGCCAGTAGAATCCCTGGGGCCAACGTCCTGACTTTC	CASRIPGANVLTF
TRBV20-1	TRBJ2-1	-	-	TGCAGTGCTAGAGACGACCCCGGAGCTCCGGGGTCTGAGCAGTTCTTC	CSARDDPGAPGSEQFF
TRBV20-1	TRBJ2-1	once	-	TGCAGTGCCCGCCGGCCGGCCTACAATGAGCAGTTCTTC	CSARRPAYNEQFF
TRBV6-1	TRBJ2-3	few	-	TGTGCCAGCGCTGCGGACTACAACACAGATACGCAGTATTTT	CASAADYNTDTQYF
TRBV7-2	TRBJ2-7	few	-	TGTGCCAGCAGCTTAAGGCATAACGGTTTCTACGAGCAGTACTTC	CASSLRHNGFYEQYF
TRBV7-2	TRBJ2-1	many	TRBD2	TGTGCCAGCAGCTACCCGGGACTAGCGGGAGGGGTAAATGAGCAGTTCTTC	CASSYPGLAGGVNEQFF
TRBV25-1	TRBJ1-4	-	TRBD1	TGTGCCAGCAGTGATCAAAGGGGACAGACGGAAAAACTGTTTTTT	CASSDQRGQTEKLFF
TRBV20-1	TRBJ2-5	-	-	TGCAGTGCATTCCCCCCGACCACCCAAGAGACCCAGTACTTC	CSAFPPTTQETQYF
TRBV6-2/TRBV6-3	TRBJ2-7	few	TRBD1	TGTGCCAGCACGTTAGTCGGGACAGGTCCCTACGAGCAGTACTTC	CASTLVGTGPYEQYF
TRBV12-3/TRBV12-4	TRBJ1-1	few	-	TGTGCCAGCAGTAGGGAGGGGAGCACTGAAGCTTTCTTT	CASSREGSTEAFF
TRBV20-1	TRBJ2-7	-	-	TGCAGTGCCAGTTCAAAAAGTGCTGGTCCCTACGAGCAGTACTTC	CSASSKSAGPYEQYF
TRBV12-3/TRBV12-4	TRBJ2-7	-	TRBD2	TGTGCCAGCAGTTCCGACGCGGGGGTCGGCGAGCAGTACTTC	CASSSDAGVGEQYF
TRBV12-3/TRBV12-4	TRBJ1-3	few	-	TGTGCCAGCAGCCCCGGGGGGGCGGAGGACACCATATATTTT	CASSPGGAEDTIYF
TRBV19	TRBJ2-5	-	TRBD2	TGTGCCAGTAGGCGACTAGCGGGAGCTCTCCAAGAGACCCAGTACTTC	CASRRLAGALQETQYF
TRBV7-2	TRBJ2-5	once	-	TGTGCCAGCAGCTTGGACTCCCCGCCAAGTGGGACCCAGTACTTC	CASSLDSPPSGTQYF
TRBV11-3	TRBJ2-2	few	TRBD1	TGTGCCAGCAGCCAGTGGGACAGGGGAAGGTCCGGGGAGCTGTTTTTT	CASSQWDRGRSGELFF
TRBV2	TRBJ2-7	-	-	TGTGCCGGCCGTGGGGGAACCCTATACGAGCAGTACTTC	CAGRGGTLYEQYF
TRBV10-3	TRBJ2-3	-	TRBD1	TGTGCCATCAGTGAGAGGACAGGCATCACAGATACGCAGTATTTT	CAISERTGITDTQYF
TRBV29-1	TRBJ1-2	-	TRBD1	TGCAGCGTTGAAGGTTGGGACAGGGGCCTCTATGGCTACACCTTC	CSVEGWDRGLYGYTF
TRBV7-9	TRBJ1-2	-	-	TGTGCCAGCAGCTTAGATGTGGTTGGCTACACCTTC	CASSLDVVGYTF
TRBV6-5	TRBJ2-1	-	TRBD2	TGTGCCAGCAGTTACTCGATCCGGGAGGGCGATGAGCAGTTCTTC	CASSYSIREGDEQFF
TRBV4-2	TRBJ2-7	-	TRBD2	TGTGCCAGCAGCCCCCGGGAGGGAGCCTACGAGCAGTACTTC	CASSPREGAYEQYF
TRBV11-3	TRBJ2-3	-	TRBD1	TGTGCCAGCAGTAATCACAGGGGGGATACGCAGTATTTT	CASSNHRGDTQYF
TRBV7-9	TRBJ2-3	few	-	TGTGCCAGCAGCTCCTGGACCAGCCCCACAGATACGCAGTATTTT	CASSSWTSPTDTQYF
TRBV6-1	TRBJ1-4	few	-	TGTGCCACCCAGGGTGATGGCGGCGATTATGAAAAACTGTTTTTT	CATQGDGGDYEKLFF
TRBV28	TRBJ1-6	-	-	TGTGCCACCGACGCATATAATTCACCCCTCCACTTT	CATDAYNSPLHF
TRBV18	TRBJ2-7	-	-	TGTGCCAGCTCACAGGGGGGAGGGCCGCCGCCCTACGAGCAGTACTTC	CASSQGGGPPPYEQYF